The source of this TCR beta chain is a study of shared clonotypes between healthy human individuals. Study summary: The composition of the donors was a couple of women and three men aged 18 to 49. The study, taken as a whole, reports: Naive subsets typically showed greater estimated richness than memory subsets.

Every contributor of samples was a Caucasian grown-up residing in Nashville, Tennessee. Germline values: CDR1 SGHTA, CDR2 FQGNSA. V gave up 5 bases and J gave up 3 bases; unmatched junction bases: 10. This CDR3 region has 16 residues. An even split of each subset's genomic DNA across several immunoSEQ plates was performed. The assay was immunoSEQ multiplex PCR, and TCRdb's table has in-frame clones only and misses some. The sample carries 2.3 million or so clones, over 90% recorded once. Of note for this clone: Its antigen is as yet unknown.

The source material was naive CD4+ T cells from PBMCs. Subset reported: CD45RA+ positively selected. The chain uses TRBV7-2 and TRBJ2-3, with TRBD2 matching 8 bases. This clonotype was sampled from a man between 18 and 35 years old in good health. Some clones in this sample may be carry-over from other donors' samples. CDR3 in DNA: TGTGCCAGCAGCCGAGGGACTAGACGGCTGACAGATACGCAGTATTTT. The encoded protein is CASSRGTRRLTDTQYF.